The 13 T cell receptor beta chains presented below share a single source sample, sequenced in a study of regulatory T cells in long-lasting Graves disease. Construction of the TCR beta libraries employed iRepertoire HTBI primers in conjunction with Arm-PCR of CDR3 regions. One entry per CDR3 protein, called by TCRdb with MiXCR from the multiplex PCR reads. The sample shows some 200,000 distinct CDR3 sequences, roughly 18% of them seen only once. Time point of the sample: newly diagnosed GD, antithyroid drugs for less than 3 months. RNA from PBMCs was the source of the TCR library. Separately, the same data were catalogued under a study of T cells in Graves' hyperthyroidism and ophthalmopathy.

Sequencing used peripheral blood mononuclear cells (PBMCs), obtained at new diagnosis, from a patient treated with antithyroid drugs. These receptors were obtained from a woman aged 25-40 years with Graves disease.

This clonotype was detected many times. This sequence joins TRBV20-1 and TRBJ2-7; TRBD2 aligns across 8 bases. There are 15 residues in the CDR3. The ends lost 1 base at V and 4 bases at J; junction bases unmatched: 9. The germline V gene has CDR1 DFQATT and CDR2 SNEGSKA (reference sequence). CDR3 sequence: CSARVPGGGRYEQYF. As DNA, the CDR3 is TGCAGTGCTAGAGTTCCGGGGGGGGGGAGGTACGAGCAGTACTTC.

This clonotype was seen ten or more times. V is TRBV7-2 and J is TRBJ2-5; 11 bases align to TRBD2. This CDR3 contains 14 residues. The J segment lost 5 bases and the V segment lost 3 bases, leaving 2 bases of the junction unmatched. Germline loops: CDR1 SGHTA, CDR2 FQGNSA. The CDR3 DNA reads TGTGCCAGCAGCTTGACTAGCGGGACGGAGACCCAGTACTTC. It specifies CASSLTSGTETQYF.

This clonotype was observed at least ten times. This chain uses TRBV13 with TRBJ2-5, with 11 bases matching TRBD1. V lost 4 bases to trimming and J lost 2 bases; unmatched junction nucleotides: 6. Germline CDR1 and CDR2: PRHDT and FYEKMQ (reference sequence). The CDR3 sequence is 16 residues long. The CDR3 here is CASSSRDRGYQETQYF. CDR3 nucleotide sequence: TGTGCCAGCAGCTCCCGGGACAGGGGGTATCAAGAGACCCAGTACTTC.

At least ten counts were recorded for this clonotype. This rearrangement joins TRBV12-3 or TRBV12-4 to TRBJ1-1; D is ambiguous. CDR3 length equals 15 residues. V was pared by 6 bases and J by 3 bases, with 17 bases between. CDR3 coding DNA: TGTGCCAGCAGCCCACGGAACCTTCGAGACACTGAAGCTTTCTTT. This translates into CASSPRNLRDTEAFF.

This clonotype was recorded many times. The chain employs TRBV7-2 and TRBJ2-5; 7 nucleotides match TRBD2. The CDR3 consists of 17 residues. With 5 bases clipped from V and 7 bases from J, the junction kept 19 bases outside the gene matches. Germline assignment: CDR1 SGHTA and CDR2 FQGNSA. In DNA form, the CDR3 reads TGTGCCAGCAGCCTCCGGGGAGCGGGGAGTATAAGAAGGACCCAGTACTTC. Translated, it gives CASSLRGAGSIRRTQYF.

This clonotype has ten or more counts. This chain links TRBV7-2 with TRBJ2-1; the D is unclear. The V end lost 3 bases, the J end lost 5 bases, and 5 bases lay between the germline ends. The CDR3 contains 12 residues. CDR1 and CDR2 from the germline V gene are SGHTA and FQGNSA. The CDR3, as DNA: TGTGCCAGCAGCTTTACTGACAATGAGCAGTTCTTC. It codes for CASSFTDNEQFF.

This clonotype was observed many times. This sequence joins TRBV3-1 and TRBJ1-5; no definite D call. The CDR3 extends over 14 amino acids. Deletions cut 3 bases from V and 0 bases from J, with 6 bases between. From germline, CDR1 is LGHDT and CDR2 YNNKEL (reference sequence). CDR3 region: CASSQAASNQPQHF. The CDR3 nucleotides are TGTGCCAGCAGCCAGGCAGCTAGCAATCAGCCCCAGCATTTT.

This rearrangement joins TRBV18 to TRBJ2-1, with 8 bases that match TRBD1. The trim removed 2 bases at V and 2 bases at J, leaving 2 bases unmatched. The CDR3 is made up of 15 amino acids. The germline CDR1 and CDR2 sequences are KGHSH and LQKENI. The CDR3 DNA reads TGTGCCAGCTCACCAGGACAGGGAACCTACAATGAGCAGTTCTTC. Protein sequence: CASSPGQGTYNEQFF.

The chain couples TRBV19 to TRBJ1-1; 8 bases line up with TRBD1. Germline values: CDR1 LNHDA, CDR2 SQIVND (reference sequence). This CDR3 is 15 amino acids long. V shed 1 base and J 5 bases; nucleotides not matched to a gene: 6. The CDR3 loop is CASSIGSQGATEAFF. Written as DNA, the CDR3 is TGTGCCAGTAGTATAGGCTCCCAGGGGGCGACTGAAGCTTTCTTT.

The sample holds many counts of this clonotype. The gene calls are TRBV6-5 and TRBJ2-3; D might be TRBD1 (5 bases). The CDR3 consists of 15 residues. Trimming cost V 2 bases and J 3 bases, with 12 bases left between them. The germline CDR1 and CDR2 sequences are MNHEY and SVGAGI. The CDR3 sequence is CASSYKGLVTDTQYF. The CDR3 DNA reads TGTGCCAGCAGTTACAAGGGGCTAGTGACAGATACGCAGTATTTT.

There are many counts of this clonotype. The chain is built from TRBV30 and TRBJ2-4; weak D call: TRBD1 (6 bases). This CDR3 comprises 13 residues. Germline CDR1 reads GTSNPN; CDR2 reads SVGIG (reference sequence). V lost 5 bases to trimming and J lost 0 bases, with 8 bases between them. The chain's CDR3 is CAWGQLAKNIQYF. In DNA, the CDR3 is TGTGCCTGGGGACAGTTAGCCAAAAACATTCAGTACTTC.

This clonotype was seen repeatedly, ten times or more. CDR3 sequence: CASSFGRKSEKLFF. The CDR3 DNA sequence: TGTGCCAGCAGCTTTGGGAGGAAAAGCGAAAAACTGTTTTTT. This chain links TRBV11-3 with TRBJ1-4; the D is unclear. Trimming took off 3 bases at V and 8 bases at J, with 13 bases between the two ends. Germline-derived CDR1 and CDR2 are SGHNT and YENEEA. This CDR3 is built from 14 residues.

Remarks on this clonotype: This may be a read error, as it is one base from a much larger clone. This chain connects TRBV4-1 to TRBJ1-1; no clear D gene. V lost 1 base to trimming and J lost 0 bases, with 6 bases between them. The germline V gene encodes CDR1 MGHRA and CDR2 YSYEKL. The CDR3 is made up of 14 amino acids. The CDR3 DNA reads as TGCGCCAGCAGCCAAGGGCCGATGAACACTGAAGCTTTCTTT. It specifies CASSQGPMNTEAFF.